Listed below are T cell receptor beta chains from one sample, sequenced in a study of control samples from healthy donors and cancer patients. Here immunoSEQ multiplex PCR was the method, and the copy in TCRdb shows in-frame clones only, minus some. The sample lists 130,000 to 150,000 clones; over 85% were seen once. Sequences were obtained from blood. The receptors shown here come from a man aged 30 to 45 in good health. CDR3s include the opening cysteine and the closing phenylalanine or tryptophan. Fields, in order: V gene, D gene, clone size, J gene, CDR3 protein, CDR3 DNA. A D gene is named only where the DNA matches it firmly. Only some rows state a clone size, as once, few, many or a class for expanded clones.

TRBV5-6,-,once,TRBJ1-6,CASSLGFGGNHDSPLHF,TGTGCCAGCAGCTTGGGGTTTGGGGGAAACCACGATTCACCCCTCCACTTT
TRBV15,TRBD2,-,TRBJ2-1,CATVTSGASYNEQFF,TGTGCCACCGTGACTAGCGGGGCCTCCTACAATGAGCAGTTCTTC
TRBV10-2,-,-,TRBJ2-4,CASSESFLAKNIQYF,TGCGCCAGCAGTGAGTCTTTCTTAGCCAAAAACATTCAGTACTTC
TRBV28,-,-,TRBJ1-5,CASSLYVQPQHF,TGTGCCAGCAGTTTATACGTTCAGCCCCAGCATTTT
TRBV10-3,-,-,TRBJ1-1,CATTGTPNTEAFF,TGTGCCACCACAGGAACACCGAACACTGAAGCTTTCTTT
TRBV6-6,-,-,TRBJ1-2,CASTGGTRSNYGYTF,TGTGCCAGCACCGGGGGCACGAGGTCCAACTATGGCTACACCTTC
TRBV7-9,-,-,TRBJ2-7,CASGTLLTYEQYF,TGTGCCAGCGGGACTCTCCTCACTTACGAGCAGTACTTC
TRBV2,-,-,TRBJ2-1,CASRTALYNEQFF,TGTGCCAGCCGGACAGCCTTATACAATGAGCAGTTCTTC
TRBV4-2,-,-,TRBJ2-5,CASSQVGQQETQYF,TGTGCCAGCAGCCAAGTTGGGCAGCAAGAGACCCAGTACTTC
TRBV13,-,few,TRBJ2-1,CASSPSAGIGEQFF,TGTGCCAGCAGCCCGAGCGCGGGGATCGGTGAGCAGTTCTTC
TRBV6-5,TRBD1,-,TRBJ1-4,CASRVLTGGSEKLFF,TGTGCCAGCAGAGTCCTGACAGGGGGCTCTGAAAAACTGTTTTTT
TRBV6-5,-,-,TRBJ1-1,CASSYAGGRAEAFF,TGTGCCAGCAGTTACGCGGGGGGTCGCGCAGAAGCTTTCTTT
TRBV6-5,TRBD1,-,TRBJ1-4,CASHGQGSPNEKLFF,TGTGCCAGCCATGGACAGGGATCCCCTAATGAAAAACTGTTTTTT
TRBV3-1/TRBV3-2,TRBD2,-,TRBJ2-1,CASSPSGSSYNEQFF,TGTGCCAGCAGCCCTAGCGGGAGTTCATACAATGAGCAGTTCTTC
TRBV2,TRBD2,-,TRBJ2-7,CASKTSGRVYEQYF,TGTGCCAGCAAAACTAGCGGGAGGGTCTACGAGCAGTACTTC
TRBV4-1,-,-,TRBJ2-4,CASSRFYRTLEAENIQYF,TGCGCCAGCAGCCGATTTTATCGGACCCTGGAAGCCGAAAACATTCAGTACTTC
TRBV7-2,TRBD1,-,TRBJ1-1,CASSLVGTGYEAFF,TGTGCCAGCAGCTTAGTCGGGACAGGATATGAAGCTTTCTTT
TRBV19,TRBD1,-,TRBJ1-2,CASSPLTGERDYGYTF,TGTGCCAGTAGTCCCTTGACAGGGGAGAGGGACTATGGCTACACCTTC
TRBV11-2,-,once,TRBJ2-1,CASSLVITDTEQFF,TGTGCCAGCAGCTTAGTAATTACGGACACAGAGCAGTTCTTC
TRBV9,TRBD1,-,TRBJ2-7,CASSEGTGVYEQYF,TGTGCCAGCAGCGAGGGGACAGGGGTCTACGAGCAGTACTTC
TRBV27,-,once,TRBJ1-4,CASSFGGGPAEKLFF,TGTGCCAGCAGTTTCGGTGGGGGACCGGCAGAAAAACTGTTTTTT
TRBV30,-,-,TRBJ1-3,CAWSVAGGTSGNTIYF,TGTGCCTGGAGTGTAGCCGGAGGGACCTCTGGAAACACCATATATTTT
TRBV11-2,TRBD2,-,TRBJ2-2,CASSFGGSGTGELFF,TGTGCCAGCAGCTTCGGGGGGTCTGGGACCGGGGAGCTGTTTTTT
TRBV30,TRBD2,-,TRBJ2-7,CAWSIGLAGVDEQYF,TGTGCCTGGAGTATTGGACTAGCGGGAGTAGACGAGCAGTACTTC
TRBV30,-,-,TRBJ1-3,CAWSEGRGSGNTIYF,TGTGCCTGGAGTGAAGGGAGGGGTTCTGGAAACACCATATATTTT
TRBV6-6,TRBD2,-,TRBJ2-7,CASDVPSGRNNEQYF,TGTGCCAGCGACGTTCCTAGCGGGAGAAACAACGAGCAGTACTTC
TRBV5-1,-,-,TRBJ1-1,CASSLQGTHTEAFF,TGCGCCAGCAGCTTACAGGGAACCCACACTGAAGCTTTCTTT
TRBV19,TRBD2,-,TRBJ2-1,CASSTLPGKGGGYEQFF,TGTGCCAGTAGTACACTCCCGGGCAAGGGCGGGGGATATGAGCAGTTCTTC
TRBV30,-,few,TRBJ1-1,CAWRFKDSRAFF,TGTGCCTGGAGGTTCAAGGACAGTCGAGCTTTCTTT
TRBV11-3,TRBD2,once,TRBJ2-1,CASSLGWRESGEQFF,TGTGCCAGCAGCTTAGGGTGGCGGGAGTCCGGTGAGCAGTTCTTC
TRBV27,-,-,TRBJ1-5,CASSLSWVSNQPQHF,TGTGCCAGCAGTTTATCATGGGTTAGCAATCAGCCCCAGCATTTT
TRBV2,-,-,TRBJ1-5,CASPLRQGRQPQHF,TGTGCCAGCCCCCTCCGGCAGGGGAGGCAGCCCCAGCATTTT
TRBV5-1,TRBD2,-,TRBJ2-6,CASSLGWGTIAGANVLTF,TGCGCCAGCAGCTTGGGTTGGGGGACTATCGCTGGGGCCAACGTCCTGACTTTC
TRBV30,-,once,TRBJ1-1,CAWSVRRERAFF,TGTGCCTGGAGTGTACGAAGGGAAAGAGCTTTCTTT
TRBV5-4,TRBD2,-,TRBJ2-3,CASSSIRLAGRTDTQYF,TGTGCCAGCAGCTCAATAAGACTAGCGGGCCGCACAGATACGCAGTATTTT
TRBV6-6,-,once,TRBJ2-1,CASSYLSVPTPNEQFF,TGTGCCAGCAGTTACCTTTCCGTCCCAACTCCCAATGAGCAGTTCTTC
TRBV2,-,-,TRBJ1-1,CASRRGGYTEAFF,TGTGCCAGCAGGAGGGGGGGCTACACTGAAGCTTTCTTT